This T cell receptor (beta chain) emerged from a study of shared T cell receptors in the human thymus. Sequencing used immunoSEQ multiplex PCR; TCRdb keeps in-frame clones, though not all of them. The sample lists about 660,000 clones; 85% to 90% were seen once. The same data also contributed to another study, on human thymus T cells. That work contributes: The sample donors, healthy Finnish infants, were having corrective surgery for congenital heart defects. Resections from corrective heart surgery supplied the thymus tissue. Among unrelated individuals, related research reported thymic repertoires that overlapped highly.

This TCR came from a boy under three years old with a congenital heart defect. The source material was thymocytes.

The CDR3 DNA follows: TGCGCCAGCAGCCAAGGAGTCGATGGCTACACCTTC. Protein sequence: CASSQGVDGYTF. The chain combines TRBV4-3 with TRBJ1-2; D not resolved. The CDR3 sequence is 12 residues long. V was shortened by 1 base and J by 6 bases, with 6 bases between the two germline ends. Germline CDR1 is LGHNA and CDR2 is YSLEER.